Reported below is one T cell receptor beta chain. The antigen remains unidentified. These data are taken from a study of CD8 T cells in Susac syndrome. With random hexamers, reverse transcription was performed on about 0.45 to 1 ug of RNA. Amplification of the TCR beta CDR3 was carried out by immunoSEQ multiplex PCR, which spanned a total of 54 Vbeta and 13 Jbeta segments. TCRdb re-called the immunoSEQ multiplex PCR reads through MiXCR, storing one row per CDR3 protein. This sample has around 77,000 distinct CDR3 sequences, with roughly 95% found just once. Sequencing of TCR beta was performed on blood CD8+ T cells and on blood CD4+ T cells. Germline V gives CDR1 MNHEY, CDR2 SVGAGI. Trimming cost V 4 bases and J 5 bases; bases outside gene matches: 9. This CDR3 has 16 amino acids. Whole-study findings and limits: The authors acknowledged that the study's TCR sequencing and HLA analysis involved relatively few individuals.

The specimen sequenced was CD4+ T cells from PBMCs. The receptor was derived from a human donor with multiple sclerosis. This chain uses TRBV6-5 with TRBJ2-2; 8 bases match TRBD1. CDR3 sequence: CASSSAGTGKTGELFF. The CDR3, as DNA: TGTGCCAGCAGTTCGGCCGGGACAGGCAAAACCGGGGAGCTGTTTTTT.